Each of the 22 T cell receptor beta chains below was sequenced from the same sample in a study of human T cells and chemical hapten exposure. TCRdb re-called the RACE reads with MiXCR, one entry per CDR3 protein. The table lists roughly 98,000 distinct CDR3 sequences, over 10% of them singletons. Time point denoted: patch test 1, 2 weeks after DPC sensitization. Documented treatment: therapeutic diphenylcyclopropenone sensitization with weekly scalp DPC. Sample: whole blood, taken in connection with sensitization to the hapten diphenylcyclopropenone (DPC). These TCRs come from a middle-aged woman with alopecia areata. Some clones in this sample may be carry-over from other donors' samples.

This chain links TRBV29-1 with TRBJ2-5; D not certain. Trimming removed 7 bases from V and 2 bases from J, with 11 bases in between. The V gene's germline CDR1 is SQVTM and CDR2 ANQGSEA. This CDR3 is 12 amino acids long. The CDR3 here is CSAAQLQETQYF. CDR3 nucleotides: TGCAGCGCGGCACAGTTACAAGAGACCCAGTACTTC.

The CDR3 loop is CASSRLAGGETQYF. The CDR3 bases are TGTGCCAGCAGCAGACTAGCGGGAGGTGAGACGCAGTATTTT. The chain joins TRBV21-1 to TRBJ2-3; TRBD2 reflects the table's D call only, with no check against the DNA. TRBV21-1 has pseudogene status. The CDR3 consists of 14 residues.

There are a few counts of this clonotype. This sequence joins TRBV28 and TRBJ2-1; D gene ambiguous. V lost 3 bases, J lost 1 base, and 7 bases lay in between. The CDR3 runs 14 residues. Germline CDR1 MDHEN, CDR2 SYDVKM. CDR3 region: CASSLGSSYNEQFF. As DNA, the CDR3 is TGTGCCAGCAGTTTGGGGTCGTCCTACAATGAGCAGTTCTTC.

Many counts were recorded for this clonotype. This rearrangement joins TRBV4-3 to TRBJ2-7, with D tentatively TRBD2 (5 bases). V was trimmed by 0 bases and J by 2 bases, leaving 14 bases between them. There are 16 residues in the CDR3. Per the germline V gene, CDR1 is LGHNA and CDR2 is YSLEER. CDR3 protein: CASSQDLESGPYEQYF. The CDR3 DNA reads TGCGCCAGCAGCCAAGATCTAGAAAGCGGTCCCTACGAGCAGTACTTC.

This chain joins TRBV28 and TRBJ2-5; D is possibly TRBD1 (5 bases). This CDR3 contains 14 residues. Trimming took off 6 bases at V and 5 bases at J, with 16 bases between the two ends. Germline V gives CDR1 MDHEN, CDR2 SYDVKM. The CDR3 nucleotides read TGTGCCAGCAGGGCAAGGGGCCCGACGGAGACCCAGTACTTC. It yields the protein CASRARGPTETQYF. The full variable domain, with the rest looked up from reference TRBV28 and TRBJ2-5, is DVKVTQSSRYLVKRTGEKVFLECVQDMDHENMFWYRQDPGLGLRLIYFSYDVKMKEKGDIPEGYSVSREKKERFSLILESASTNQTSMYLCASRARGPTETQYFGPGTRLLVL.

The chain has TRBV5-5 and TRBJ1-6; no definite D call. This CDR3 comprises 11 residues. The V and J ends lost 4 bases and 16 bases respectively, with 12 bases between them. Germline lookup yields CDR1 SGHKS and CDR2 YYEKEE (reference sequence). This CDR3 reads CASSDPSSLHF. As DNA, the CDR3 is TGTGCCAGCAGCGACCCATCTTCTCTCCACTTT.

This clonotype showed up just a few times. The chain recombines TRBV29-1 with TRBJ2-5; D may correspond to TRBD1 or TRBD2 (5 bases each). The germline V and J ends were trimmed by 7 bases and 7 bases, with 22 bases remaining between them. The CDR3 sequence is 14 residues long. In germline, CDR1 is SQVTM, CDR2 ANQGSEA. CDR3 region: CSATQGAPASTQYF. In nucleotides, the CDR3 is TGCAGCGCCACCCAGGGAGCCCCAGCCTCGACCCAGTACTTC.

This clonotype was seen at least ten times. The chain joins TRBV28 to TRBJ1-5; D unresolved. V was pared by 3 bases and J by 1 base, with 10 bases between. The CDR3 has 15 residues. Germline V gene sequence: CDR1 MDHEN, CDR2 SYDVKM. The CDR3 region has the DNA TGTGCCAGCAGTTTCCCAGGAGAGAGCAATCAGCCCCAGCATTTT. It yields the protein CASSFPGESNQPQHF.

This clonotype was recorded a few times. At one boundary the junction diverges from the germline segment, which might be a read error. The rearrangement links TRBV7-6 to TRBJ2-2; 11 positions agree with TRBD2. Germline V CDR1 and CDR2: SGHVS, FNYEAQ. This CDR3 has 13 amino acids. The CDR3: CASSPRLAGQVVF. The CDR3 bases are TGTGCCAGCAGCCCCAGACTAGCGGGACAAGTTGTTTTT.

The chain uses TRBV24-1 and TRBJ1-1; D gene uncertain. The CDR3 totals 11 residues. Trimming pared 6 bases from V and 11 bases from J, leaving 12 bases between. The germline CDR1 and CDR2 sequences are KGHDR and SFDVKD. CDR3: CATSYTGEAFF. CDR3 DNA: TGTGCCACCAGTTACACGGGTGAGGCTTTCTTT.

The chain carries TRBV5-6 and TRBJ1-2; no firm D call. Germline CDR1 is SGHDT and CDR2 is YYEEEE. The CDR3 is 11 residues long. V shed 2 bases and J shed 6 bases, with 5 bases lying between them. The CDR3 here is CASSLQNGYTF. DNA of the CDR3: TGTGCCAGCAGCTTACAGAATGGCTACACCTTC.

The genes are TRBV7-2 and TRBJ2-3; 7 positions match TRBD2. Germline-derived CDR1 and CDR2 are SGHTA and FQGNSA. V was pared by 6 bases and J by 4 bases, with 7 bases of the junction left unmatched. The CDR3 has 14 amino acids. CDR3 in amino acids: CASRYSGPSDTQYF. Here the CDR3 DNA reads TGTGCCAGCAGATATAGCGGGCCCTCAGATACGCAGTATTTT.

This clonotype was picked up a small number of times. The chain links TRBV6-5 to TRBJ2-2; D remains ambiguous. Between the trimmed V and J ends, which lost 7 bases and 6 bases, there was a span of 15 bases. This CDR3 has 14 amino acids. Germline V gives CDR1 MNHEY, CDR2 SVGAGI. CDR3 residues: CASTQNQGAGELFF. In nucleotides, the CDR3 is TGTGCCAGCACCCAGAACCAAGGTGCCGGGGAGCTGTTTTTT.

The V gene is TRBV3-1, the J gene TRBJ2-1; D is perhaps TRBD1 (5 bases). This CDR3 contains 15 residues. The germline V gene has CDR1 LGHDT and CDR2 YNNKEL (reference sequence). V was pared by 4 bases and J by 3 bases, with 13 bases between. The CDR3 bases are TGTGCCAGCAGCCCCCGAGTAGACAGCTACAATGAGCAGTTCTTC. Translation: CASSPRVDSYNEQFF.

This clonotype was counted once. The rearrangement links TRBV7-6 to TRBJ2-3; TRBD2 matches at 8 bases. The J segment lost 2 bases and the V segment lost 1 base, leaving 8 bases of the junction unmatched. CDR3 length: 17 residues. The germline V gene has CDR1 SGHVS and CDR2 FNYEAQ. The CDR3 spells CASSLESAGASTDTQYF. DNA of the CDR3: TGTGCCAGCAGCTTAGAATCAGCGGGAGCCTCCACAGATACGCAGTATTTT.

The CDR3: CASSPTGAYGYTF. The CDR3 nucleotides read TGCGCCAGCAGCCCCACCGGGGCCTATGGCTACACCTTC. The V gene is TRBV4-1, the J gene TRBJ1-2; possibly TRBD1 for D (5 bases). Germline-derived CDR1 and CDR2 are MGHRA and YSYEKL. Trimming stripped 4 bases from V and 4 bases from J, with 10 bases between. This CDR3 has 13 amino acids.

This clonotype was observed many times. The chain joins TRBV5-1 to TRBJ1-3; D gene ambiguous. Germline V gives CDR1 SGHRS, CDR2 YFSETQ. V lost 0 bases and J lost 0, with 4 bases in between. The CDR3 covers 14 residues. CDR3 in amino acids: CASSLDYSGNTIYF. The CDR3 bases are TGCGCCAGCAGCTTGGATTACTCTGGAAACACCATATATTTT.

The chain uses TRBV6-2 or TRBV6-3 and TRBJ2-7, with 14 bases identical to TRBD2. Germline CDR1 and CDR2: MNHEY and SVGEGT. The CDR3 consists of 17 residues. V shed 2 bases and J 2 bases; nucleotides not matched to a gene: 5. The DNA for the CDR3 is TGTGCCAGCAGTTACGGACTAGCGGGAGGAGGCACCTACGAGCAGTACTTC. Protein: CASSYGLAGGGTYEQYF.

The chain is built from TRBV9 and TRBJ2-1, with 7 bases lining up with TRBD2. V shed 4 bases and J 12 bases; nucleotides not matched to a gene: 7. The V gene's germline CDR1 is SGDLS and CDR2 YYNGEE. The CDR3 totals 12 residues. CDR3 amino acids: CASSSTLAVQFF. The CDR3 nucleotides are TGTGCCAGCAGCTCGACGCTAGCGGTGCAGTTCTTC.

This clonotype was detected ten times or more. J is TRBJ2-7 and V is TRBV6-2 or TRBV6-3; no reliable D call. CDR1 MNHEY and CDR2 SVGEGT come from the germline V gene. The CDR3 is 13 amino acids. V lost 1 base to trimming and J lost 6 bases, with 10 bases between them. CDR3 protein: CASSYLTAAEQYF. DNA for the CDR3: TGTGCCAGCAGTTACTTAACAGCTGCCGAGCAGTACTTC.

This clonotype was seen a few times. CDR3 amino acids: CASSFAWDTEAFF. The CDR3, as DNA: TGTGCCAGCAGTTTTGCGTGGGACACTGAAGCTTTCTTT. The chain recombines TRBV27 with TRBJ1-1, with D unresolved. The germline V gene encodes CDR1 MNHEY and CDR2 SMNVEV (reference sequence). Between the trimmed V and J ends, which lost 3 bases and 3 bases, there was a span of 8 bases. This CDR3 is 13 amino acids long.

This clonotype turned up a few times. The V and J genes are TRBV18 and TRBJ1-2, with a possible D match to TRBD1 (6 bases). The germline V and J ends were trimmed by 2 bases and 8 bases, with 18 bases remaining between them. The CDR3 has 15 residues. Germline V CDR1 and CDR2: KGHSH, LQKENI. The CDR3 spells CASSPGTSEIVGYTF. The CDR3 nucleotides are TGTGCCAGCTCACCAGGGACATCCGAAATAGTCGGCTACACCTTC.